The rows below give T cell receptor beta chains drawn from one sample of a study of CD8+ T cells in alopecia areata. Produced via immunoSEQ multiplex PCR; TCRdb's table is partial and in-frame only. The table includes about 180,000 clones, approximately 49% detected once. The specimen was CD8+ T cells sorted from blood, collected around week 54, from a patient treated with tofacitinib. Source of these receptors: a human donor with alopecia areata. The CDR3 runs from the conserved cysteine through the conserved F or W. The D gene is left open where the match is weak. Size is omitted from some rows. Given values are once, few, many or a class for expanded clones.

>-|TRBV4-1|-|TRBJ2-5
TGCGCCAGCAGCCTACGGGGCCCCGAAGAGACCCAGTACTTC
CASSLRGPEETQYF
>-|TRBV5-1|-|TRBJ1-2
TGCGCCAGCAGCTTAAAGGGGGACTATGGCTACACCTTC
CASSLKGDYGYTF
>few|TRBV30|TRBD1|TRBJ2-1
TGTGCCTGGAGTGGGGGACAGGTTTCCTACAATGAGCAGTTCTTC
CAWSGGQVSYNEQFF
>-|TRBV30|TRBD1|TRBJ1-6
TGTGCCTGGAGTTCCGGGACAGGGGGTTCACCCCTCCACTTT
CAWSSGTGGSPLHF
>few|TRBV29-1|-|TRBJ2-7
TGCAGCGTCGCGCCGGGTCGAAACTGGGAGCAGTACTTC
CSVAPGRNWEQYF
>-|TRBV2|-|TRBJ2-1
TGTGCCAGCAGGCCCCCGAGGGGCTCCTACAATGAGCAGTTCTTC
CASRPPRGSYNEQFF
>-|TRBV23-1|-|TRBJ2-7
TGCGCCAGCACCTGTAGAGGAAAGGGACACTACGAGCAGTACTTC
CASTCRGKGHYEQYF
>-|TRBV5-6|TRBD1|TRBJ1-6
TGTGCCAGCAGCTTGGCCGGGACAGGGGCTAATTCACCCCTCCACTTT
CASSLAGTGANSPLHF
>-|TRBV30|-|TRBJ1-2
TGTGCCTGGAGCGAAGGGACCCGCTATGGCTACACCTTC
CAWSEGTRYGYTF
>-|TRBV18|-|TRBJ2-3
TGTGCCAGCTCACCAGGGCCCTCCCGCACAGATACGCAGTATTTT
CASSPGPSRTDTQYF
>few|TRBV6-6|-|TRBJ1-5
TGTGCCAGCAGTTACTCGATCGGGAAAGATCAGCCCCAGCATTTT
CASSYSIGKDQPQHF
>-|TRBV27|-|TRBJ2-7
TGTGCCAGCAGTCCCTCGACTGGCTCCTACGAGCAGTACTTC
CASSPSTGSYEQYF
>-|TRBV30|-|TRBJ2-3
TGTGCCTGGAGTGTTTTGTCGCGGGGCCCAGATACGCAGTATTTT
CAWSVLSRGPDTQYF
>-|TRBV6-5|-|TRBJ2-7
TGTGCCAGCAGTCCCCTGGACAGCTACGAGCAGTACTTC
CASSPLDSYEQYF
>medium-sized|TRBV11-2|-|TRBJ1-1
TGTGCCAGCAGCTTAGATCTTTATGGAGGAAACACTGAAGCTTTCTTT
CASSLDLYGGNTEAFF
>-|TRBV29-1|TRBD1|TRBJ2-3
TGCAGCGCCGGGACAGGGCCCACAGATACGCAGTATTTT
CSAGTGPTDTQYF
>-|TRBV9|-|TRBJ1-1
TGTGCCAGCAGCGTAGGTGGGTCCGAAGCTTTCTTT
CASSVGGSEAFF
>-|TRBV4-3|TRBD2|TRBJ2-1
TGCGCCAGCAGCCAAGCGGGGGGATCCTACAATGAGCAGTTCTTC
CASSQAGGSYNEQFF
>few|TRBV2|-|TRBJ1-1
TGTGCCAGCAGCGACCTGCTTGGGGCTTTCTTT
CASSDLLGAFF
>-|TRBV6-1|-|TRBJ2-3
TGTGCCAGCAGTGAAATGGCCGGGACACAGAGCACAGATACGCAGTATTTT
CASSEMAGTQSTDTQYF
>-|TRBV2|-|TRBJ2-1
TGTGCCAGCAGTGATGAGGCGGAAAACAATGAGCAGTTCTTC
CASSDEAENNEQFF
>few|TRBV6-1|-|TRBJ2-5
TGTGCCAGCAGCCTGAATCGGGGGCGCGATGAGACCCAGTACTTC
CASSLNRGRDETQYF
>-|TRBV7-3|-|TRBJ2-7
TGTGCTGTCCCTCGTCCCTCCTACTACGAGCAGTACTTC
CAVPRPSYYEQYF